A single TCR beta chain is shown here with its context. Assay used: immunoSEQ multiplex PCR; TCRdb lists only in-frame clones, some missing. The data contain about 73,000 clones, 80% to 85% of them seen just once; the ten biggest clones take up roughly 2.5%. The V end was cut by 1 base, the J end by 6 bases, with 14 bases between. This CDR3 is built from 15 residues. Germline lookup yields CDR1 SGHDT and CDR2 YYEEEE. The data derive from a study of blood T cell repertoires in COVID-19. The sample consisted of peripheral blood. This receptor was obtained from an elderly man with active or convalescent COVID-19. The V call is TRBV5-6, the J call TRBJ1-5; a weak D match, TRBD1 (5 bases). The CDR3 region has the DNA TGTGCCAGCAGCTTGTATTGGAGGGGCCCTCAGCCCCAGCATTTT. This encodes CASSLYWRGPQPQHF.